The 23 T cell receptor beta chains given below trace back to one sample, sequenced in a study of molecular identifiers for immune sequencing clone quantification. A single record per CDR3 protein comes from TCRdb applying MiXCR to the PCR reads. Of approximately 59,000 distinct CDR3 sequences detected, approximately 17% appear once; the ten largest clones hold roughly 1.6%. The sequencing input was naive CD8+ T cells from blood, with Jurkat cell RNA spiked in. Specified subset: FACS-sorted CD8+CD4-CCR7+CD45RA+ naive T cells. These receptors were taken from a human donor in good health. Some libraries in this study had Jurkat cell RNA spiked in.

To note about this clonotype: This clone may be a read error of a much larger clone one base away. V is TRBV19 and J is TRBJ2-5; D ambiguous. CDR1 is LNHDA and CDR2 is SQIVND in the germline V gene (reference sequence). This CDR3 has 13 residues. CDR3 bases: TGTGCCAGTAGTATTACAGTGCAAGAGACCCAGTGCTTC. Protein: CASSITVQETQCF.

This clonotype was counted ten times or more. V usage is TRBV20-1 and J usage is TRBJ2-7; possible D gene TRBD2, 7 bases. Germline values: CDR1 DFQATT, CDR2 SNEGSKA (reference sequence). CDR3 length: 13 amino acids. V lost 7 bases, J lost 4 bases, and 17 bases lay in between. CDR3 residues: CSVWGGGGYEQYF. The CDR3 DNA is TGCAGTGTATGGGGGGGCGGCGGGTACGAGCAGTACTTC.

Details on this clonotype: A much larger clone lies a single base off, so this may be a read error. V gene TRBV7-9 combines with J gene TRBJ2-7, with 9 bases fitting TRBD1. The CDR3 covers 15 residues. Germline loops: CDR1 SEHNR, CDR2 FQNEAQ (reference sequence). CDR3 protein: CASCLRDRDLYEQYF. Here the CDR3 DNA reads TGTGCCAGCTGCTTAAGGGACAGGGACCTCTACGAGCAGTACTTC.

This clonotype was seen at least ten times. The genes are TRBV29-1 and TRBJ2-7; 8 bases align to TRBD2. V dropped 4 bases and J dropped 3; count of bases not matched to a gene: 8. Germline assignment: CDR1 SQVTM and CDR2 ANQGSEA. This CDR3 comprises 14 residues. CDR3 protein: CSVVLAEGGYEQYF. The CDR3, as DNA: TGCAGCGTTGTACTAGCGGAGGGCGGCTACGAGCAGTACTTC.

Ten or more counts support this clonotype. The gene calls are TRBV5-5 and TRBJ2-1; 10 bases line up with TRBD2. V lost 0 bases, J lost 5 bases, and 5 bases stayed unmatched. The CDR3 is made up of 16 amino acids. CDR1 and CDR2 from the germline V gene are SGHKS and YYEKEE (reference sequence). CDR3 DNA sequence: TGTGCCAGCAGCTTGGAACTAGCGGGGACCAACAATGAGCAGTTCTTC. Translation: CASSLELAGTNNEQFF. The whole variable domain, remainder taken from reference TRBV5-5 and TRBJ2-1, is DAGVTQSPTHLIKTRGQQVTLRCSPISGHKSVSWYQQVLGQGPQFIFQYYEKEERGRGNFPDRFSARQFPNYSSELNVNALLLGDSALYLCASSLELAGTNNEQFFGPGTRLTVL.

This clonotype was counted many times. V gene TRBV4-1 combines with J gene TRBJ2-1; D is possibly TRBD1 (6 bases). Trimming pared 0 bases from V and 5 bases from J, leaving 11 bases between. Germline lookup yields CDR1 MGHRA and CDR2 YSYEKL. The CDR3 consists of 15 residues. The CDR3 DNA follows: TGCGCCAGCAGCCAAGATGGGGGCACAAACAATGAGCAGTTCTTC. The encoded protein is CASSQDGGTNNEQFF.

This clonotype was counted many times. This chain links TRBV2 with TRBJ2-3; D might be TRBD2 (6 bases). Germline values: CDR1 SNHLY, CDR2 FYNNEI. V was shortened by 6 bases and J by 1 base, with 17 bases between the two germline ends. CDR3 length: 16 residues. Written as DNA, the CDR3 is TGTGCCAGCAGGCGGGGAGAGGGCCGGGGCACAGATACGCAGTATTTT. Translation: CASRRGEGRGTDTQYF.

Comments on this clonotype: It may be a read error: a sequence one base away is much more abundant. The chain links TRBV25-1 to TRBJ2-1; D is unclear. V was pared by 7 bases and J by 6 bases, with 13 bases between. Looked up from germline, CDR1 is MGHDK and CDR2 is SYGVNS. The CDR3 loop spans 13 amino acids. The DNA for the CDR3 is TGTGCCAGCATGCCCAGCCTATGCAATGAGCAGTTCTTC. As protein: CASMPSLCNEQFF.

V gene TRBV2 combines with J gene TRBJ1-6; D is perhaps TRBD1 (6 bases). The length of the CDR3 is 18 residues. Germline CDR1 reads SNHLY; CDR2 reads FYNNEI. The V gene lost 0 bases and the J gene lost 0 bases, with 12 bases spanning the gap. The CDR3 loop reads CASSEADRWSSYNSPLHF. In DNA, the CDR3 is TGTGCCAGCAGTGAAGCGGACAGATGGAGCTCCTATAATTCACCCCTCCACTTT.

This clonotype was observed a handful of times. This chain links TRBV7-2 with TRBJ2-7; no clear D. Germline CDR1 is SGHTA and CDR2 is FQGNSA. V was clipped by 3 bases and J by 3 bases, with 12 bases between them. The CDR3 has 14 residues. This CDR3 reads CASSFLGDIYEQYF. The CDR3 DNA reads as TGTGCCAGCAGCTTCTTAGGTGATATCTACGAGCAGTACTTC.

This clonotype was counted a few times. A much larger clone differs by one base, so this may be a read error. The CDR3 DNA reads as TGTACCAGCAGCCCCTCAGGTTTGGCACCCCTCCACTTT. This encodes CTSSPSGLAPLHF. The V call is TRBV7-9, the J call TRBJ1-6, with no clear D. Germline-derived CDR1 and CDR2 are SEHNR and FQNEAQ (reference sequence). This CDR3 region has 13 residues.

This clonotype was counted ten times or more. At one end the junction does not follow the germline gene, possibly because of a read error. The CDR3 nucleotides read TGTGCCAGCGGTGATAGCGGGAGGCCCCAGTACTTC. It is translated as CASGDSGRPQYF. This chain links TRBV25-1 with TRBJ2-5; 10 bases fit TRBD2. The germline gives CDR1 MGHDK, CDR2 SYGVNS. There are 12 residues in the CDR3.

This clonotype has ten or more counts. The chain uses TRBV11-3 and TRBJ2-2; D is unresolved. V was cut by 6 bases and J by 5 bases, with 13 bases left in between. This CDR3 contains 14 residues. The germline V gene has CDR1 SGHNT and CDR2 YENEEA. The DNA for the CDR3 is TGTGCCAGCAGGAGCCCACTGAGGACCGGGGAGCTGTTTTTT. This codes for CASRSPLRTGELFF.

This clonotype occurred many times. The chain is built from TRBV27 and TRBJ2-3, with 9 bases identical to TRBD1. In germline, CDR1 is MNHEY, CDR2 SMNVEV (reference sequence). Trimming at V came to 4 bases and at J to 2 bases, leaving 13 bases not matched to a gene. This CDR3 has 18 amino acids. The CDR3 DNA reads as TGTGCCAGCAGTTACCTGTCGCAAGGGACAGGGACCACAGATACGCAGTATTTT. Its translation: CASSYLSQGTGTTDTQYF.

This clonotype was counted at least ten times. Written as DNA, the CDR3 is TGTGCCAGCAGTGCGGTCGACAGCTACTATGGCTACACCTTC. Translation gives CASSAVDSYYGYTF. The rearrangement joins TRBV25-1 to TRBJ1-2, with D perhaps TRBD1 (5 bases). V was trimmed by 4 bases and J by 3 bases, leaving 12 bases between them. Germline assignment: CDR1 MGHDK and CDR2 SYGVNS. The CDR3 consists of 14 residues.

This clonotype was seen repeatedly, ten times or more. The chain uses TRBV11-2 and TRBJ2-2, with D perhaps matching TRBD2 (5 bases). Germline assignment: CDR1 SGHAT and CDR2 FQNNGV. V lost 1 base and J 1 base, leaving 10 bases between the germline ends. The CDR3 sequence is 16 residues long. For the CDR3, the DNA is TGTGCCAGCAGCTTAGTAAGCGGACTGAACACCGGGGAGCTGTTTTTT. Protein product: CASSLVSGLNTGELFF.

This clonotype was counted ten times or more. This chain connects TRBV5-1 to TRBJ2-2; D not resolved. Germline V lookup: CDR1 SGHRS, CDR2 YFSETQ. Trimming removed 2 bases from V and 4 bases from J, with 15 bases in between. The CDR3 runs to 16 residues. The CDR3 is CASSFTRPSGTGELFF. CDR3 DNA: TGCGCCAGCAGCTTTACCCGGCCATCGGGCACCGGGGAGCTGTTTTTT.

This clonotype appeared a few times. This rearrangement joins TRBV11-2 to TRBJ1-1; no clear D. The CDR3 is 13 residues long. V was trimmed by 0 bases and J by 7 bases, leaving 9 bases between them. CDR1 is SGHAT and CDR2 is FQNNGV in the germline V gene. The CDR3 sequence: CASSLDVAGEAFF. The DNA of the CDR3 is TGTGCCAGCAGCTTAGATGTGGCAGGTGAAGCTTTCTTT.

In its sample, this clonotype was seen many times. The chain joins TRBV10-1 to TRBJ1-4; a weak D match, TRBD1 (5 bases). V was shortened by 0 bases and J by 8 bases, with 16 bases between the two germline ends. There are 16 residues in the CDR3. Germline CDR1 and CDR2: WNHNN and SYGVQD (reference sequence). CDR3 loop: CASSESTLRRGEKLFF. CDR3 nucleotides: TGCGCCAGCAGTGAGTCGACCCTTCGGCGGGGGGAAAAACTGTTTTTT.

In this sample, this clonotype turned up many times. V and J are TRBV4-2 and TRBJ2-7; 14 bases agree with TRBD2. The CDR3 is 16 residues long. Trimming removed 3 bases from V and 4 bases from J; junction bases left unmatched: 5. Germline V CDR1 and CDR2: LGHNA, YNFKEQ. CDR3 protein: CASSQTGTSGSYEQYF. CDR3 sequence (DNA): TGTGCCAGCAGCCAGACCGGGACTAGCGGGAGTTACGAGCAGTACTTC.

This clonotype was counted many times. The chain joins TRBV5-5 to TRBJ2-7; the match to TRBD2 covers 11 bases. Trimming took 4 bases from V and 2 from J; bases not matched to a gene: 2. Germline V CDR1 and CDR2: SGHKS, YYEKEE (reference sequence). This CDR3 has 14 amino acids. CDR3 nucleotides: TGTGCCAGCAGCGTAGCGGGAGGGCCCTACGAGCAGTACTTC. Protein sequence: CASSVAGGPYEQYF.

This clonotype was found many times. This chain uses TRBV7-9 with TRBJ2-7, with 8 nucleotides matching TRBD2. The CDR3 totals 13 residues. The V gene's germline CDR1 is SEHNR and CDR2 FQNEAQ (reference sequence). V was pared by 2 bases and J by 6 bases, with 3 bases of the junction left unmatched. The CDR3 DNA sequence: TGTGCCAGCAGCTTAAGCGGGAGTGCCGAGCAGTACTTC. Translated, it gives CASSLSGSAEQYF.

V gene TRBV9 combines with J gene TRBJ2-1; tentatively, D is TRBD1 (5 bases). The germline gives CDR1 SGDLS, CDR2 YYNGEE. There are 15 residues in the CDR3. Trimming removed 0 bases from V and 2 bases from J, with 9 bases in between. The CDR3 region is CASSVEGVTYNEQFF. CDR3 DNA: TGTGCCAGCAGCGTAGAAGGGGTTACCTACAATGAGCAGTTCTTC.